Sequencing of this TCR beta chain was carried out in a study of blood T cell repertoires in COVID-19. For the study at large: COVID-19 samples from acute and convalescent phases originated in the United States, Italy and Spain.

The CDR3 has 15 amino acids. With V trimmed by 2 bases and J by 5 bases, 5 bases remained unmatched. Germline V lookup: CDR1 SGHRS, CDR2 YFSETQ. This table comes from immunoSEQ multiplex PCR, and its TCRdb copy is limited to in-frame clones, with some not included. The data contain a few hundred thousand clones, around 90% of them singletons. This clone has more than one count but fewer than ten. This TCR was recovered from a woman aged 45-65 years who had recovered from COVID-19. Sample: peripheral blood. This rearrangement joins TRBV5-1 to TRBJ1-1; 11 bases map to TRBD1. The CDR3 DNA reads TGCGCCAGCAGCTTACAGGGACAGGGGGAAACTGAAGCTTTCTTT. Amino acids: CASSLQGQGETEAFF.